This is a list of T cell receptor beta chains from one sample in a study of T cells in Graves' hyperthyroidism and ophthalmopathy. TCRdb passed the multiplex PCR reads through MiXCR, listing each CDR3 protein once. The sample includes fewer than 900,000 distinct CDR3 sequences, 16% of them seen just once. Sequencing was done on a sample of blood. These receptors all come from a man aged 18 to 35 with Graves' hyperthyroidism. Each CDR3 is given with its conserved first and last residue. D genes are given only for firm matches. Clone size is given for some rows only: seen once, a few or many times, or a class if the clone is expanded.

cdr3_nt cdr3_aa j_call v_call d_call clone_size
TGCAGTGCTAGGAGCAGGAACTATGGCTACACCTTC CSARSRNYGYTF TRBJ1-2 TRBV20-1 NA many
TGTGCCAGCAGTTTAAGGGGACTAGCGTCAGGGCGGGAGACCCAGTACTTC CASSLRGLASGRETQYF TRBJ2-5 TRBV27 TRBD2 many
TGTGCCAGTAGTCCGGGAACTGGGACATGGTCTGGAAACACCATATATTTT CASSPGTGTWSGNTIYF TRBJ1-3 TRBV19 NA NA
TGCGCCAGCAGCCAAAGATGGGGAGGAATGCATAGCTCCTACAATGAGCAGTACTTT CASSQRWGGMHSSYNEQYF TRBJ2-1 TRBV4-1 NA NA
TGCAGCGCTTTGACAGATACCGGTAACAATCAGCCCCAGCATTTT CSALTDTGNNQPQHF TRBJ1-5 TRBV29-1 NA NA
TGCAGCGTTGGAATGGGCGGCACAGATACGCAGTATTTT CSVGMGGTDTQYF TRBJ2-3 TRBV29-1 NA few
TGCGCCAGCAGCCATCCCGAGCGGGGGATTGAGTTCTTC CASSHPERGIEFF TRBJ2-1 TRBV4-1 TRBD2 once
TGCGCCAGCAGCCAAGAAACAGGGCGTACCGAAGCTTTCTTT CASSQETGRTEAFF TRBJ1-1 TRBV4-3 NA NA
TGTGCCAGCGGGGGTCTCACAGATACGCAGTATTTT CASGGLTDTQYF TRBJ2-3 TRBV12-3/TRBV12-4 NA many
TGTGCCAGCAGCTTCCGGGGGGGAGGGACCCAGTACTTC CASSFRGGGTQYF TRBJ2-5 TRBV11-3 TRBD2 NA
TGTGCCAGCAGCCCCCAGGGCCACAATGAGCAGTTCTTC CASSPQGHNEQFF TRBJ2-1 TRBV28 NA many
TGCGCCAGCAGCCCACTCGTGGGGGACAGGGCCTATTATAACTATGGCTACACCTTC CASSPLVGDRAYYNYGYTF TRBJ1-2 TRBV5-1 TRBD1 NA
TGTGCCAGCAGCCTAACAGCGGGATACAAAAACATTCAGTACTTC CASSLTAGYKNIQYF TRBJ2-4 TRBV7-2 TRBD2 few
TGTGCCAGCAGCCCGACGTCGGGGGAGGGCGGGGAGCTGTTTTTT CASSPTSGEGGELFF TRBJ2-2 TRBV11-3 TRBD2 NA
TGTGCCAGCAGCTTATCATCTAGCGGGAGCTCCTACAATGAGCAGTTCTTC CASSLSSSGSSYNEQFF TRBJ2-1 TRBV7-9 TRBD2 few
TGCAGTGCTAGCCCTAGCGGGAGGTACGAGCAGTACTTC CSASPSGRYEQYF TRBJ2-7 TRBV20-1 TRBD2 many
TGTGCCAGCAGTGGGGGGATTGCACAGCACCAGTTCTTC CASSGGIAQHQFF TRBJ2-1 TRBV2 NA many
TGTGCCAGCAGTGAACGGGGGTACCAAGAGACCCAGTACTTC CASSERGYQETQYF TRBJ2-5 TRBV2 NA many
TGTGCCACTGGACTAGCGGGGGACAATGAGCAGTTCTTC CATGLAGDNEQFF TRBJ2-1 TRBV12-3/TRBV12-4 TRBD2 few
TGTGCCAGCAGCCAAGATTACGGACTAGCGGGAGATACGCAGTATTTT CASSQDYGLAGDTQYF TRBJ2-3 TRBV3-1 TRBD2 NA
TGCAGTGCCAAAAGGCGGGAGCCCAAAAACATTCAGTACTTC CSAKRREPKNIQYF TRBJ2-4 TRBV20-1 TRBD2 NA
TGTGCCAGCCGCTCTAGCGTCTCCTACGAGCAGTACTTC CASRSSVSYEQYF TRBJ2-7 TRBV25-1 NA many
TGTGCCTGGAGTGTGGCAGCAGCTAGCACAGATACGCAGTATTTT CAWSVAAASTDTQYF TRBJ2-3 TRBV30 NA few
TGTGCCAGCAGGGGGGCAGACGTCTATGGCTACACCTTC CASRGADVYGYTF TRBJ1-2 TRBV2 NA many
TGTGCCAGCAGTCCCCGATACACTGAAGCTTTCTTT CASSPRYTEAFF TRBJ1-1 TRBV6-2/TRBV6-3 NA many
TGTGCCAGCAGTGATTTAGGGCGGAACACCGGGGAGCTGTTTTTT CASSDLGRNTGELFF TRBJ2-2 TRBV2 NA few
TGTGCCAGCAGCCCGGTACTAGGCTACACCGGGGAGCTGTTTTTT CASSPVLGYTGELFF TRBJ2-2 TRBV7-9 NA NA
TGTGCCAGCAGTCAGAGGGGCGGGGGGATTTTTGAGCAGTTCTTC CASSQRGGGIFEQFF TRBJ2-1 TRBV27 TRBD2 few
TGTGCCAGCAGCCCAGACAGGTTCTTGTACTTC CASSPDRFLYF TRBJ2-5 TRBV6-1 NA few
TGTGCCAGCAGCTTAGATGGGAGCGGGAGTGAGACCCAGTACTTC CASSLDGSGSETQYF TRBJ2-5 TRBV11-2 TRBD2 many
TGCGCCAGCGGGCTTGGGCTAGCGGATTCCTACGAGCAGTACTTC CASGLGLADSYEQYF TRBJ2-7 TRBV5-1 TRBD2 NA
TGTGCCAGCAACCAGGGAATTGGCACGAATCAGCCCCAGCATTTT CASNQGIGTNQPQHF TRBJ1-5 TRBV28 NA many
TGTGCCAGCAGTGAGTCAGATACCCAAGAGACCCAGTACTTC CASSESDTQETQYF TRBJ2-5 TRBV25-1 NA NA
TGCAGTGCCGCTGTCTCGCTAGCCAAATTTCGTCATGGTGAGCAGTTCTTC CSAAVSLAKFRHGEQFF TRBJ2-1 TRBV20-1 NA few
TGTGCCAGTAGCTCTTACGCTTACAATGAGCAGTTCTTC CASSSYAYNEQFF TRBJ2-1 TRBV19 NA few
TGTGCCAGCAGGAAAGACCTCGAAAAACTGTTTTTT CASRKDLEKLFF TRBJ1-4 TRBV12-3/TRBV12-4 NA few
TGCAGCGTTGAAGACTTGACAGGGATAGGAACTGAAGCTTTCTTT CSVEDLTGIGTEAFF TRBJ1-1 TRBV29-1 TRBD1 many
TGTGCCAGCAGTTCATACCCGACAGGGAACGAGCAGTACTTC CASSSYPTGNEQYF TRBJ2-7 TRBV6-9 TRBD1 NA
TGTGCCAGCAGTTCCACCGGGACAGGTAAACAGCCCCAGCATTTT CASSSTGTGKQPQHF TRBJ1-5 TRBV12-3/TRBV12-4 TRBD1 many
TGTGCCAGCAGTTGGGGTCGGGGCAACACTGAAGCTTTCTTT CASSWGRGNTEAFF TRBJ1-1 TRBV6-1 NA many
TGTGCCAGCACCCAGCCCTGGGCGTTTCACAATGAGCAGTTCTTC CASTQPWAFHNEQFF TRBJ2-1 TRBV11-2 NA few
TGCAGTGCTAAGGCCATCCGCTCCTACGAGCAGTACTTC CSAKAIRSYEQYF TRBJ2-7 TRBV20-1 NA few
TGTGCCAGCAGCTCGACGCTAGCGGGAGTTCGTAATGAGCAGTTCTTC CASSSTLAGVRNEQFF TRBJ2-1 TRBV7-9 TRBD2 NA
TGCAGCGTTCGTGTCGGGAGTTCCTACAATGAGCAGTTCTTC CSVRVGSSYNEQFF TRBJ2-1 TRBV29-1 NA NA
TGTGCCAGCAGTACAACTATGAACACCGGGGAGCTGTTTTTT CASSTTMNTGELFF TRBJ2-2 TRBV27 NA NA